These 4 T cell receptor beta chains were sequenced from one sample in a study of OX40 agonist ivuxolimab in advanced cancers. The table came from immunoSEQ multiplex PCR; TCRdb's copy has only in-frame clones and leaves some out. The data contain 55,000 to 80,000 clones, more than 85% of them singletons. Sequences were derived from CD4+ or CD8+ T cells sorted from blood, sampled in a trial of the OX40 agonist ivuxolimab. These receptors all stem from an adult with an advanced solid tumor such as melanoma, head and neck, liver or kidney cancer.

This chain uses TRBV5-1 with TRBJ2-1; D not certain. This CDR3 region has 13 residues. Trimming shortened V by 1 base and J by 5 bases, and 7 bases separated the two germline ends. Germline V gives CDR1 SGHRS, CDR2 YFSETQ. This CDR3 reads CASSLTIHNEQFF. As DNA, the CDR3 is TGCGCCAGCAGCTTGACTATTCACAATGAGCAGTTCTTC.

The chain has TRBV7-9 and TRBJ2-2; 9 positions match TRBD1. The CDR3 has 17 amino acids. Germline V gene sequence: CDR1 SEHNR, CDR2 FQNEAQ (reference sequence). Trimming removed 9 bases from V and 0 bases from J; junction bases left unmatched: 11. CDR3 nucleotide sequence: TGTGCCAGTAAGCCGGACAGGGGAAGCGCGAACACCGGGGAGCTGTTTTTT. This translates into CASKPDRGSANTGELFF.

The gene calls are TRBV5-1 and TRBJ1-5; D is possibly TRBD1 (5 bases). Trimming removed 0 bases from V and 3 bases from J, with 13 bases in between. Germline V gene lookup returns CDR1 SGHRS and CDR2 YFSETQ. This CDR3 has 16 amino acids. CDR3 nucleotides: TGCGCCAGCAGCTTGGGTATCAGGGATAACAATCAGCCCCAGCATTTT. Protein sequence: CASSLGIRDNNQPQHF.

The chain joins TRBV2 to TRBJ1-5; D possibly corresponds to TRBD1 (6 bases). Per the germline V gene, CDR1 is SNHLY and CDR2 is FYNNEI. V lost 5 bases and J 0 bases, leaving 11 bases between the germline ends. CDR3 size: 15 residues. CDR3 sequence: CASSKGGLSNQPQHF. CDR3 nucleotides: TGTGCCAGCAGTAAGGGGGGTCTTAGCAATCAGCCCCAGCATTTT.